This T cell receptor (beta chain) was captured by sequencing in a study of blood T cells in healthy people across ages. Staff drew approximately 9.1 milliliters of peripheral blood from each donor. The use of a sample-barcoded 5' primer and a J-beta primer mix characterized a second PCR of about 6 to 12 cycles. In TCRdb, the 5' RACE reads were re-called with MiXCR into one record per CDR3 protein. Altogether approximately 880,000 distinct CDR3 sequences are present, under 50% being singletons, with the ten largest covering roughly 13%. As concerns this clonotype: What it binds is not known.

V lost 7 bases and J 3 bases, leaving 9 bases between the germline ends. Germline V gene data show CDR1 as SEHNR and CDR2 as FQNEAQ (reference sequence). This CDR3 has 12 residues. Whole-study findings and limits: The recorded TCR beta diversity per million T cells decreased in a roughly linear manner with age.

Sequenced material: blood. This TCR came from a man aged 30 to 39 in good health. J is TRBJ1-2 and V is TRBV7-9, with D perhaps TRBD1 (5 bases). The CDR3 region is CASTDSHYGYTF. The DNA of the CDR3 is TGTGCCAGCACCGACAGCCACTATGGCTACACCTTC.